This paragraph covers one T cell receptor (beta chain) sequence. Its cognate antigen has yet to be identified. Per-base qualities were not stored, and no clone one base away is much larger. This sample is part of a study of cytomegalovirus exposure and HLA in healthy donors (TCRdb year 2017). Describing the broader study: An earlier analysis of some 600 of the donors reported around 280 Gb of sequence data and 100 million to 120 million unique TCR beta sequences obtained from approximately 180 million T cells. About 300 gigabases of sequencing data and roughly 90 million unique TCR sequences were included in an early release covering several hundred HLA-typed donors. Of the 350 to 400 genotyped donors, roughly 80% fell in the genetic ancestry cluster associated with self-reported Caucasian donors. The aim of the study was to test whether cataloging public T cell receptors could identify signatures of past pathogen exposure. Using immunosequencing, the study profiled T cell repertoires from about 650 subjects and related those repertoires to cytomegalovirus serostatus. Along with the approximately 700-subject first cohort, a separate validation cohort of around 110 different subjects was used. To predict cytomegalovirus infection status, the study combined high-throughput TCR immunosequencing, statistical association of individual TCRs with disease status, and machine learning. A later analysis re-examined previously published TCR beta repertoires from 610 or so donors and added high-resolution HLA genotyping to investigate patterns of TCR occurrence. The later analysis used no new phenotypic data to find candidate immune exposures, relying instead on TCR beta sequences and their occurrence across donors. An earlier analysis of approximately 500 of the donors applied high-throughput TCR beta sequencing to assess whether each TCR beta V gene segment acted as functional or pseudogenic. Donor age, sex, ethnicity and CMV serostatus were collected together with the repertoire data. Genome-wide SNP genotypes for about three fifths of the roughly 670 donors were used in a later genetic analysis, which treated that subset as a discovery cohort. All discovery cohort repertoires had been generated on a single sequencing platform. Both class I and class II loci were covered by HLA typing, at four-digit resolution. The number of donors typed differed by locus, with about 629-630 for A, B, C, DRB1 and DQB1, around 520 for DQA1, about 610 for DPA1, and around 450 for DPB1. Four to six DR-DQ haplotypes were handled as single units for association and clustering, since linkage in the cohort was strong. Among roughly 400 genotyped donors of the cohort, an average of approximately 240,000 unique TCR beta nucleotide sequences was sequenced per donor, of which about 18% were non-productive.

The cohort was made up of approximately 670 healthy bone marrow donors. At the time of sampling, every cohort member was nominally healthy, though immune exposures that went unrecorded were likely present. The donor was CMV seronegative and was included in the group of several hundred seronegative cohort members. A peripheral blood sample was provided by each donor, and peripheral blood mononuclear cells were used for TCR beta sequencing. The Qiagen DNeasy Blood Extraction Kit was used to extract genomic DNA from the blood cell samples. Findings and caveats that apply to the study as a whole: Most CMV-associated TCR beta chains appeared to be HLA-restricted in a later analysis, and the HLA associations seemed to be driven largely by CMV exposure. Linkage disequilibrium might explain the correlated functional status among segregating V segments, but an unknown experimental factor could not be excluded. In an earlier analysis of around 600 of the donors, most TCR beta V segments were observed in productive rearrangements about 87% or about 30% of the time, broadly matching IMGT annotations. The cohort was sequenced for TCR beta chains only, and without alpha or paired-chain data the features that could be detected were limited. The earlier analysis of about 600 of the donors excluded approximately 17 rarely observed V segments, including chromosome 9 orphons, because counts were too low. Most TCR sequences were seen in very few donors, while some public TCRs were found in many individuals. In a later analysis, about 16,000 TCR beta sequences were associated with specific HLA alleles at a false discovery rate of 0.05. Presence/absence analyses assumed roughly uniform sequencing depth across donors, an assumption that may not hold. When HLA alleles, especially DR and DQ, strongly co-occurred, attributing TCR associations to individual alleles was difficult. In a later analysis, the rate of TCR association differed among HLA loci, with DRB1 alleles having the most associated TCRs and HLA-C alleles having the fewest. Immune exposure information for the cohort was limited to CMV serostatus. The authors suggested that the approach could potentially be extended to other disease states and immunological phenotypes. A later genetic analysis reported fewer N-insertions in productive TCRs among donors in an Asian-associated ancestry cluster than the roughly 670-donor mean. In a later genetic analysis, a missense DCLRE1C variant was associated with V-gene and J-gene trimming of TCR beta chains, and the association was replicated in an independent cohort. A later analysis found that HLA-associated TCR beta chains were more clonally expanded and had lower generation probabilities than equally common non-associated chains. A group of highly shared sequence variants was considered likely to be a technical artifact of the sequencing pipeline. A further reported finding was that TCR beta sequences accurately predicted the HLA-A and HLA-B alleles for most subjects in the first cohort. In the study, about 150 TCR beta chains were listed as associated with cytomegalovirus. Because some donors lacked HLA typing at each locus, the association tests relied only on the typed subset. The classifier was reported to diagnose cytomegalovirus status with high specificity and sensitivity in both the original cohort and the validation cohort. Three of the identified cytomegalovirus-associated TCR beta chains were confirmed in vitro to be specific for cytomegalovirus antigens. Several of the top co-occurrence clusters appeared to be linked to parvovirus B19, influenza, CMV and Epstein-Barr virus, according to a later analysis.

The library was generated by the immunoSEQ multiplex PCR assay. For the multiplex PCR, a mixture combining 60 forward primers for TCR Vbeta segments and 13 reverse primers for TCR Jbeta segments was used. The CDR3 region of rearranged TCR beta genes was amplified from genomic DNA with a multiplex PCR assay. The amplified TCR beta libraries were sequenced on the Illumina HiSeq System as 87-base-pair reads. The authors processed their data as follows. In a later analysis, 70 million to 95 million unique TCR beta chains were counted across the roughly 670 repertoires, and roughly 11 million of these chains were shared by at least two donors. A nearest-neighbor algorithm error-corrected the raw reads and collapsed the reads into unique sequences, merging closely related sequences to remove PCR and sequencing errors. CDR3 sequences were aligned to IMGT reference sequences to assign V, D and J gene segments. For a sequence to be retained, a match of at least six nucleotides to both a V gene segment and a J gene segment was required. Rearrangements were called productive when the CDR3 lacked stop codons and stayed in frame with V and J; all others were non-productive. Following IMGT convention, CDR3 was defined as the stretch from the second conserved V-encoded cysteine to the conserved J-encoded phenylalanine. In an earlier analysis of around 540 of the donors, sequences lacking an unambiguous match to a single V gene segment were excluded. In an earlier analysis of around 590 of the donors, a V segment was called functional when productive rearrangements were above 56.7%, and segregating when the standard deviation between donors exceeded 5%. A statistical classification framework was developed to diagnose cytomegalovirus status using the catalog of TCR beta chain sequences. V and J gene assignment, in a later analysis, came from comparing TCR nucleotide sequences with IMGT/GENE-DB human TR gene sequences. A later analysis assigned CDR3 sequences and most-parsimonious VDJ recombination scenarios with the TCRdist pipeline. In a later analysis, every TCR beta chain was defined by the combination of its CDR3 amino acid sequence and its V-gene family, and reads without a unique V-gene family were dropped. To address suspected cross-contamination and a sequencing artifact, a later analysis removed roughly 640 highly shared, low-generation-probability nucleotide sequences. In a later analysis, a clonal expansion index for each public chain was calculated from normalized within-repertoire ranks of inferred template counts. A later analysis computed generation probabilities with a VDJ recombination model fitted to out-of-frame rearrangements, and checked the results against IGoR. In a later analysis, hypergeometric tests were used to score TCR-TCR, TCR-HLA and TCR-CMV co-occurrence, with a repertoire-size bias correction applied to TCR pairs. In a later analysis, false discovery rates were estimated by permuting HLA or CMV assignments 20 times. A later analysis grouped co-occurring TCRs with DBSCAN, adding TCRdist sequence similarity when clustering within HLA-allele-positive subsets. For co-occurrence clustering, repertoires with fewer than 30,000 or more than 120,000 public chains were excluded, along with 5 or 6 repertoires with anomalous nucleotide sharing. TCRdb re-hosts the immuneACCESS table, in-frame sequences only. Its copies lack some clones; in the studies checked, an unresolved V gene accounts for under half of them, and the cause for the rest is not known. V and J calls and clone size are copied from that table; D and trimming were computed from the DNA. In all, the sample holds roughly 99,000 clones, and around three quarters of those were seen once. The top ten clones comprise 4.2% of the sample.

This sequence was found in a male donor in good health and CMV-seronegative. The source material was PBMCs.

The CDR3 loop reads CASSVGTGFSEQYF. The nucleotide sequence reads TGTGCCAGCAGCGTCGGGACAGGGTTCTCCGAGCAGTACTTC. The rearranged chain carries TRBV9 and TRBJ2-7; TRBD1 matches 9 bases in the middle. Via the germline V gene, CDR1 is SGDLS and CDR2 YYNGEE. The CDR3 has 14 amino acids, counting the end cysteine and phenylalanine. CDR3 DNA only is kept here, 42 bases in frame from base 1. For this chain, trimming is 2 bases at the V end and 6 bases at the J end, and the number of junction bases without a gene match is 6.